This T cell receptor (beta chain) was identified in a study of blood T cells in healthy people across ages. The study, taken as a whole, reports: Diversity of TCR beta correlated strongly with naive T cell percentage. Greater diversity and more naive CD4+ cells were seen in long-lived donors than in aged donors. Diversity was estimated from one million T cells, and these estimates were considered underestimates. Unsorted PBMCs blocked a conclusive comparison of naive and antigen-experienced cells.

The second PCR ran roughly 6 to 12 cycles with a sample-barcoded 5' primer and J-beta primers. Via MiXCR, TCRdb re-called the 5' RACE reads, giving one row per CDR3 protein. The sample carries about 1.6 million distinct CDR3 sequences, around 35% recorded once. As concerns this clonotype: Its antigen remains unidentified.

Trimming took 1 base from V and 7 from J, leaving 11 bases between them. Looked up from germline, CDR1 is SGHTA and CDR2 is FQGNSA. This CDR3 is built from 15 residues. The specimen was blood. The sequence was obtained from a woman aged 25-40 years in good health. J is TRBJ1-6 and V is TRBV7-2; maybe TRBD1 (5 bases). The DNA for the CDR3 is TGTGCCAGCAGCTTAGGGGGGGGGAGAAATTCACCCCTCCACTTT. It specifies CASSLGGGRNSPLHF.